The 21 T cell receptor beta chains presented below share a single source sample, sequenced in a study of blood T cell repertoires in COVID-19. Clones were sequenced by immunoSEQ multiplex PCR, and TCRdb holds only the in-frame ones, with some missing. The table shows about 250,000 clones, with 86% occurring only once. The sample comprised PBMCs or T cells enriched from blood (not recorded which). These receptors were collected from a man aged 18 to 30 who had recovered from COVID-19.

This clone has more than one count but fewer than ten. The rearrangement links TRBV6-5 to TRBJ1-2; no clear D gene. V was shortened by 7 bases and J by 0 bases, with 15 bases between the two germline ends. Germline-derived CDR1 and CDR2 are MNHEY and SVGAGI. The CDR3 loop spans 15 amino acids. CDR3 protein: CASTSSGEANYGYTF. CDR3 bases: TGTGCCAGCACATCGTCCGGGGAGGCTAACTATGGCTACACCTTC.

The chain carries TRBV5-1 and TRBJ2-2; TRBD1 matches 9 bases. This CDR3 spans 15 amino acids. The germline gives CDR1 SGHRS, CDR2 YFSETQ. The V and J ends lost 4 bases and 5 bases, in that order; junction bases with no gene match: 6. The CDR3 bases are TGCGCCAGCAGCCAAGACAGGGGGTTAACCGGGGAGCTGTTTTTT. It yields the protein CASSQDRGLTGELFF.

This clone has a single count. The CDR3 protein is CASSLILAGGHYEQYF. CDR3 nucleotide sequence: TGTGCCAGCAGTTTAATCCTAGCGGGAGGCCACTACGAGCAGTACTTC. The chain combines TRBV28 with TRBJ2-7; TRBD2 matches at 11 bases. The CDR3 contains 16 residues. Germline trimming cut 2 bases from V and 3 bases from J; bases unmatched to any gene: 6. CDR1 and CDR2 (germline): MDHEN, SYDVKM. Drawing the rest from reference TRBV28 and TRBJ2-7, the complete variable domain is DVKVTQSSRYLVKRTGEKVFLECVQDMDHENMFWYRQDPGLGLRLIYFSYDVKMKEKGDIPEGYSVSREKKERFSLILESASTNQTSMYLCASSLILAGGHYEQYFGPGTRLTVT.

The chain joins TRBV5-1 to TRBJ2-5; 7 nucleotides match TRBD2. V was pared by 4 bases and J by 1 base, with 7 bases of the junction left unmatched. The germline V gene has CDR1 SGHRS and CDR2 YFSETQ. The CDR3 contains 15 residues. This chain's CDR3 is CASSTVAGVQETQYF. The CDR3 DNA reads as TGCGCCAGCAGCACAGTAGCGGGTGTCCAAGAGACCCAGTACTTC.

The V and J genes are TRBV7-2 and TRBJ2-1, with TRBD2 matching over 10 bases. Germline CDR1 SGHTA, CDR2 FQGNSA. The CDR3 totals 14 residues. V was clipped by 5 bases and J by 7 bases; unmatched bases: 5. The CDR3 DNA reads as TGTGCCAGCAGCCCTAGCGGGGGCTGGAATGAGCAGTTCTTC. Protein product: CASSPSGGWNEQFF.

The chain has TRBV12-5 and TRBJ2-5; 8 bases are a match to TRBD2. Germline V gene lookup returns CDR1 LGHNT and CDR2 FRNRAP. The CDR3 runs 15 residues. J gave up 2 bases and V 4 bases, and 6 bases lay outside the gene matches. The CDR3 DNA reads as TGTGCTAGTGGTTCCGCGGGGGGTGGGCAAGAGACCCAGTACTTC. Its translation is CASGSAGGGQETQYF.

The V and J genes are TRBV19 and TRBJ1-4, with no clear D. Germline V gene sequence: CDR1 LNHDA, CDR2 SQIVND (reference sequence). The V end was cut by 3 bases, the J end by 11 bases, with 13 bases between. The CDR3 covers 13 residues. CDR3 sequence (DNA): TGTGCCAGTAGTATTTCGGTCAAAAAGAAACTGTTTTTT. It codes for CASSISVKKKLFF. Together with reference TRBV19 and TRBJ1-4, the CDR3 gives the full variable domain: DGGITQSPKYLFRKEGQNVTLSCEQNLNHDAMYWYRQDPGQGLRLIYYSQIVNDFQKGDIAEGYSVSREKKESFPLTVTSAQKNPTAFYLCASSISVKKKLFFGSGTQLSVL.

This rearrangement joins TRBV4-1 to TRBJ1-1, with TRBD1 matching 8 bases. The germline V gene has CDR1 MGHRA and CDR2 YSYEKL. The CDR3 sequence is 16 residues long. J lost 2 bases, V lost 4 bases, and 9 bases had no gene match. The CDR3: CASSPDRGLINTEAFF. The CDR3 region has the DNA TGCGCCAGCAGCCCCGACAGGGGTTTGATAAACACTGAAGCTTTCTTT.

In its sample, this clone was seen a few times. The J gene is TRBJ1-6, the V gene TRBV1; the table calls TRBD1, which could not be checked here. TRBV1 has pseudogene status. This CDR3 is built from 20 residues. The CDR3 DNA is TGCACCAGCAGCCCGCGCCCAATGACAGCCCTAAGCTCCTATAATTCACCCCTCCACTTT. Its protein is CTSSPRPMTALSSYNSPLHF.

V and J are TRBV25-1 and TRBJ1-2; D may be TRBD1 (6 bases). Germline-derived CDR1 and CDR2 are MGHDK and SYGVNS. The CDR3 is 13 amino acids. Trimming removed 5 bases from V and 8 bases from J, with 15 bases in between. The CDR3 protein is CASSPSGTQGYTF. CDR3 coding DNA: TGTGCCAGCAGTCCCTCCGGGACACAAGGCTACACCTTC.

The chain links TRBV25-1 to TRBJ1-3, with D possibly matching TRBD1 (6 bases). V gave up 1 base and J gave up 0 bases, with 13 bases separating them. Germline lookup yields CDR1 MGHDK and CDR2 SYGVNS. The CDR3 length is 17 residues. As DNA, the CDR3 is TGTGCCAGCAGTGAATGGAAGGGACAAAACTCTGGAAACACCATATATTTT. Translated: CASSEWKGQNSGNTIYF.

V gene TRBV18 combines with J gene TRBJ2-3; D may be TRBD1 (6 bases). Trimming shortened V by 2 bases and J by 3 bases, and 15 bases separated the two germline ends. Germline V gives CDR1 KGHSH, CDR2 LQKENI. The CDR3 is 16 residues long. The CDR3 is CASSPGGPGTTDTQYF. CDR3 nucleotide sequence: TGTGCCAGCTCACCAGGCGGGCCAGGGACAACAGATACGCAGTATTTT.

This sequence joins TRBV15 and TRBJ2-7, with 7 positions matching TRBD2. CDR3 length: 15 amino acids. Germline CDR1 LNHNV, CDR2 YYDKDF (reference sequence). V shed 1 base, J shed 9 bases, and the junction held 12 bases outside the gene matches. In DNA form, the CDR3 reads TGTGCCACCAGCAGAGCGGCGGGAGTTGCAGGTCTGCAGTACTTC. It encodes CATSRAAGVAGLQYF.

This chain connects TRBV10-2 to TRBJ1-2; the match to TRBD1 covers 8 bases. V was clipped by 3 bases and J by 5 bases; unmatched bases: 8. This CDR3 spans 15 amino acids. Germline V lookup: CDR1 WSHSY, CDR2 SAAADI. This CDR3 is CASSDQGAVGYGYTF. In DNA form, the CDR3 reads TGCGCCAGCAGTGATCAGGGGGCGGTCGGGTATGGCTACACCTTC.

This sequence joins TRBV9 and TRBJ2-7, with TRBD1 matching 7 bases. The germline V gene encodes CDR1 SGDLS and CDR2 YYNGEE. The CDR3 totals 14 residues. Trimming at V came to 0 bases and at J to 4 bases, leaving 4 bases not matched to a gene. The CDR3 loop is CASSVAPTGYEQYF. The CDR3 coding sequence is TGTGCCAGCAGCGTAGCTCCGACAGGGTACGAGCAGTACTTC. Full variable domain (remainder filled in from reference TRBV9 and TRBJ2-7): DSGVTQTPKHLITATGQRVTLRCSPRSGDLSVYWYQQSLDQGLQFLIQYYNGEERAKGNILERFSAQQFPDLHSELNLSSLELGDSALYFCASSVAPTGYEQYFGPGTRLTVT.

This chain links TRBV11-3 with TRBJ2-1, with TRBD2 identical over 7 bases. The CDR3 runs to 15 residues. Germline trimming cut 5 bases from V and 7 bases from J; bases unmatched to any gene: 11. Germline V gives CDR1 SGHNT, CDR2 YENEEA. The CDR3 sequence: CASSARVRGGNEQFF. DNA for the CDR3: TGTGCCAGCAGCGCCCGGGTTAGGGGAGGGAATGAGCAGTTCTTC.

This chain connects TRBV4-1 to TRBJ1-5; TRBD1 matches 11 bases. V shed 4 bases, J shed 4 bases, and the junction held 9 bases outside the gene matches. Looked up from germline, CDR1 is MGHRA and CDR2 is YSYEKL. This CDR3 spans 17 amino acids. The CDR3 DNA is TGCGCCAGCAGCCCCCAAACGGGACAGGGGGGGAATCAGCCCCAGCATTTT. This sequence encodes CASSPQTGQGGNQPQHF.

The chain is built from TRBV28 and TRBJ2-1; 13 bases match TRBD2. The CDR3 spans 17 residues. Germline V lookup: CDR1 MDHEN, CDR2 SYDVKM. After removal of 3 bases from V and 7 bases from J, the junction contained 9 bases not matched to a gene. CDR3 sequence reads: CASSLSLGTSGNNEQFF. CDR3 DNA: TGTGCCAGCAGTTTGAGTCTGGGGACTAGCGGGAATAATGAGCAGTTCTTC.

The rearrangement uses TRBV7-2 and TRBJ2-7, with no clear D. The CDR3 length is 15 residues. V was trimmed by 1 base and J by 1 base, leaving 11 bases between them. Germline CDR1 SGHTA, CDR2 FQGNSA. CDR3 region: CASSLDLGRSYEQYF. The CDR3 bases are TGTGCCAGCAGCTTAGATCTGGGCAGGTCCTACGAGCAGTACTTC.

This chain joins TRBV25-1 and TRBJ1-5, with D possibly being TRBD1 (6 bases). Trimming stripped 4 bases from V and 1 base from J, with 11 bases between. The CDR3 totals 15 residues. From germline, CDR1 is MGHDK and CDR2 SYGVNS. CDR3 sequence reads: CASSGTVGSNQPQHF. CDR3 in DNA: TGTGCCAGCAGTGGGACAGTGGGGAGCAATCAGCCCCAGCATTTT.

The V gene is TRBV24-1, the J gene TRBJ2-1; D not certain. V gave up 4 bases and J gave up 1 base, with 4 bases separating them. The CDR3 loop spans 13 amino acids. Germline values: CDR1 KGHDR, CDR2 SFDVKD. The DNA of the CDR3 is TGTGCCACCAGTGACCAATCCTACAATGAGCAGTTCTTC. This gives the protein CATSDQSYNEQFF.